These 22 T cell receptor beta chains came from one sample sequenced in a study of beta chain features in type 1 diabetes. Study-wide findings and caveats: Moderate yet significant TCRB CDR3 shortening was seen in Type 1 diabetes patients in all four CD4+ subsets.

The entirety of the isolated RNA underwent reverse transcription, so expressed TCRB transcripts were sequenced. Profiled with immunoSEQ multiplex PCR; TCRdb holds only in-frame clones, not every one. The repertoire consists of under 130,000 clones, with over 25% occurring once and the leading ten covering about 0.49%. Their cognate antigens are unknown. Input material: central memory CD4+ T cells from blood. These TCRs come from a woman aged 18-29 years with type 1 diabetes.

This clone was counted between two and nine times. Other DNA sequences from this sample encode an identical CDR3 as well. The gene calls are TRBV7-3 and TRBJ2-1, with 10 bases that match TRBD2. The ends lost 5 bases at V and 4 bases at J; junction bases unmatched: 5. Germline CDR1 reads SGHTA; CDR2 reads FQGTGA. This CDR3 is 15 amino acids long. CDR3 region: CASSHRTSGYNEQFF. The CDR3 coding sequence is TGTGCCAGCAGCCATCGGACTAGCGGATACAATGAGCAGTTCTTC.

V and J are TRBV7-9 and TRBJ2-1, with D possibly matching TRBD2 (5 bases). Between the trimmed V and J ends, which lost 7 bases and 6 bases, there was a span of 16 bases. This CDR3 has 14 residues. In germline, CDR1 is SEHNR, CDR2 FQNEAQ (reference sequence). CDR3 bases: TGTGCCAGCAACCTCGGCGCTGCGGGCAATGAGCAGTTCTTC. It encodes CASNLGAAGNEQFF. Combining the CDR3 with reference TRBV7-9 and TRBJ2-1 gives the whole variable domain DTGVSQNPRHKITKRGQNVTFRCDPISEHNRLYWYRQTLGQGPEFLTYFQNEAQLEKSRLLSDRFSAERPKGSFSTLEIQRTEQGDSAMYLCASNLGAAGNEQFFGPGTRLTVL.

This clone was seen more than once but under ten times. V and J are TRBV11-2 and TRBJ2-5, with unresolved D. The ends were cut back, 7 bases at V and 0 bases at J, with 3 bases in the middle. Germline V gene lookup returns CDR1 SGHAT and CDR2 FQNNGV. The length of the CDR3 is 11 residues. In nucleotides, the CDR3 is TGTGCCAGCACCAACCAAGAGACCCAGTACTTC. Encoded protein: CASTNQETQYF.

V gene TRBV7-2 combines with J gene TRBJ2-3, with 8 bases matching TRBD2. The V gene's germline CDR1 is SGHTA and CDR2 FQGNSA. The CDR3 totals 16 residues. V shed 6 bases, J shed 4 bases, and the junction held 12 bases outside the gene matches. The CDR3 reads CASSHTGTRGADTQYF. DNA for the CDR3: TGTGCCAGCAGTCATACCGGGACTAGGGGGGCAGATACGCAGTATTTT.

The chain carries TRBV11-2 and TRBJ1-1, with D possibly matching TRBD1 (5 bases). V lost 3 bases and J lost 2, with 13 bases in between. The CDR3 loop spans 15 amino acids. Looked up from germline, CDR1 is SGHAT and CDR2 is FQNNGV. CDR3 amino acids: CASSLSTAPNTEAFF. The CDR3 region has the DNA TGTGCCAGCAGCTTGTCGACAGCGCCAAACACTGAAGCTTTCTTT.

This clone showed up just a few times. V gene TRBV10-3 combines with J gene TRBJ1-5, with D unresolved. Germline CDR1 is ENHRY and CDR2 is SYGVKD. Trimming left V 2 bases short and J 5 bases short, with 4 bases between. The CDR3 is 12 residues long. The CDR3 DNA reads TGTGCCATCAGTGAGGGAGATCAGCCCCAGCATTTT. It codes for CAISEGDQPQHF.

The chain has TRBV7-2 and TRBJ2-3; 7 nucleotides agree with TRBD2. Germline CDR1 and CDR2: SGHTA and FQGNSA. The CDR3 runs 15 residues. J lost 4 bases, V lost 2 bases, and 6 bases had no gene match. Here the CDR3 DNA reads TGTGCCAGCAGCTTATCGGGTGGGGGGGCAGATACGCAGTATTTT. Translation: CASSLSGGGADTQYF.

This chain connects TRBV5-6 to TRBJ2-2; 7 bases are shared with TRBD2. The CDR3 is 16 residues long. CDR1 and CDR2 (germline): SGHDT, YYEEEE. With 4 bases clipped from V and 5 bases from J, the junction kept 11 bases outside the gene matches. Written as DNA, the CDR3 is TGTGCCAGCAGCCGCCGGGGGAGGGAGTGGACCGGGGAGCTGTTTTTT. Its translation: CASSRRGREWTGELFF.

V usage is TRBV29-1 and J usage is TRBJ1-3, with D perhaps matching TRBD1 (5 bases). Trimming removed 7 bases from V and 1 base from J, with 8 bases in between. The CDR3 covers 12 residues. CDR1 is SQVTM, CDR2 ANQGSEA, per germline. CDR3: CSARESGNTIYF. The CDR3 DNA follows: TGCAGCGCCAGGGAATCTGGAAACACCATATATTTT.

This clone appeared a few times. This specimen includes other DNA sequences encoding the same CDR3. The chain links TRBV11-2 to TRBJ2-7, with 7 bases aligning to TRBD2. The germline CDR1 and CDR2 sequences are SGHAT and FQNNGV. Trimming removed 1 base from V and 1 base from J; junction bases left unmatched: 4. The CDR3 is made up of 15 amino acids. The CDR3 sequence is CASSLGASGSYEQYF. CDR3 in DNA: TGTGCCAGCAGCTTAGGCGCTAGCGGATCCTACGAGCAGTACTTC.

J is TRBJ2-1 and V is TRBV10-3; tentatively, D is TRBD2 (6 bases). Trimming shortened V by 3 bases and J by 7 bases, and 19 bases separated the two germline ends. There are 16 residues in the CDR3. Germline CDR1 is ENHRY and CDR2 is SYGVKD. The CDR3 DNA sequence: TGTGCCATCAGTGAACCGATTACTAGCCCCAAAAATGAGCAGTTCTTC. Translating gives CAISEPITSPKNEQFF.

A few counts support this clone. This chain joins TRBV28 and TRBJ1-2, with D hard to call. This CDR3 has 11 residues. The V and J ends lost 5 bases and 7 bases respectively, with 8 bases between them. Germline CDR1 MDHEN, CDR2 SYDVKM. This CDR3 is CASSPSFGYTF. The CDR3 DNA sequence: TGTGCCAGCAGTCCCTCCTTTGGCTACACCTTC.

The table lists this clone with a few counts. The chain has TRBV4-3 and TRBJ2-3, with 11 nucleotides matching TRBD2. J was trimmed by 4 bases and V by 0 bases; bases with no gene match: 6. This CDR3 spans 17 amino acids. Per the germline V gene, CDR1 is LGHNA and CDR2 is YSLEER. Written as DNA, the CDR3 is TGCGCCAGCAGCCAAGATCATGGTAGCGGGAGGGCAGATACGCAGTATTTT. Its protein product is CASSQDHGSGRADTQYF.

The chain has TRBV7-2 and TRBJ2-7; possibly TRBD2 for D (5 bases). There are 15 residues in the CDR3. Per the germline V gene, CDR1 is SGHTA and CDR2 is FQGNSA. Between the trimmed V and J ends, which lost 5 bases and 0 bases, there was a span of 14 bases. CDR3 amino acids: CASSVGEVTSYEQYF. The CDR3 nucleotides read TGTGCCAGCAGCGTGGGAGAGGTAACCTCCTACGAGCAGTACTTC.

The count of this clone is one. This rearrangement joins TRBV19 to TRBJ2-1, with a tentative D call TRBD2 (5 bases). CDR3 length: 14 amino acids. Per the germline V gene, CDR1 is LNHDA and CDR2 is SQIVND (reference sequence). Trimming removed 7 bases from V and 8 bases from J, with 18 bases in between. The CDR3 reads CASNLARGIDEQFF. CDR3 nucleotide sequence: TGTGCCAGTAATCTAGCTCGGGGTATCGATGAGCAGTTCTTC.

This clone was found a few times. A junction boundary mismatches the germline segment, possibly from a read error. The rearrangement uses TRBV4-1 and TRBJ2-7, with a possible D match to TRBD2 (6 bases). The CDR3 totals 14 residues. Germline CDR1 and CDR2: MGHRA and YSYEKL. This CDR3 reads CASSSLGSANEQYF. CDR3 nucleotide sequence: TGTGCCAGCAGCAGTCTCGGGAGTGCCAACGAGCAGTACTTC.

This clone was observed once. The chain has TRBV11-2 and TRBJ2-4; no definite D call. V lost 4 bases to trimming and J lost 9 bases, with 10 bases between them. In germline, CDR1 is SGHAT, CDR2 FQNNGV. CDR3 length: 12 amino acids. The CDR3 spells CASSSIYGIQYF. The DNA for the CDR3 is TGTGCCAGCAGCTCCATATACGGCATTCAGTACTTC.

This clone has ten or more counts. The genes are TRBV5-4 and TRBJ1-2; D is unresolved. Germline assignment: CDR1 SGHNT and CDR2 YYREEE (reference sequence). V was clipped by 1 base and J by 9 bases, with 19 bases between them. This CDR3 is 15 amino acids long. The CDR3 DNA follows: TGTGCCAGCAGCTTGCGGGGATCCGAGCCTCCCAGCTACACCTTC. Residues: CASSLRGSEPPSYTF.

This clone was detected a few times. The rearrangement uses TRBV7-9 and TRBJ2-5, with TRBD2 identical over 8 bases. The CDR3 consists of 13 residues. V gave up 4 bases and J gave up 4 bases; unmatched junction bases: 2. Germline-derived CDR1 and CDR2 are SEHNR and FQNEAQ (reference sequence). CDR3 DNA sequence: TGTGCCAGCAGCTCGGGAGGGCCAGAGACCCAGTACTTC. Amino acid sequence: CASSSGGPETQYF.

This clone showed up just a few times. This rearrangement joins TRBV25-1 to TRBJ1-5; the D is unclear. V was trimmed by 6 bases and J by 6 bases, leaving 18 bases between them. This CDR3 region has 15 residues. Germline-derived CDR1 and CDR2 are MGHDK and SYGVNS. CDR3 bases: TGTGCCAGCAGCCCCGGGCGGGGTTGGAGTCAGCCCCAGCATTTT. It codes for CASSPGRGWSQPQHF.

The chain combines TRBV20-1 with TRBJ2-7, with a tentative D call TRBD1 (6 bases). The V gene lost 7 bases and the J gene lost 6 bases, with 13 bases spanning the gap. Germline-derived CDR1 and CDR2 are DFQATT and SNEGSKA (reference sequence). This CDR3 is built from 11 residues. The CDR3 is CSVRTATEQYF. DNA of the CDR3: TGCAGTGTTCGGACAGCTACCGAGCAGTACTTC.

The rearrangement links TRBV19 to TRBJ2-6, with D perhaps TRBD1 (6 bases). V was clipped by 8 bases and J by 4 bases, with 15 bases between them. The CDR3 loop spans 15 amino acids. The V gene's germline CDR1 is LNHDA and CDR2 SQIVND (reference sequence). CDR3 nucleotide sequence: TGTGCCAGTTCTTCAGGGGCGCAAGGGGCCAACGTCCTGACTTTC. Protein: CASSSGAQGANVLTF.